This T cell receptor (beta chain) was documented in a study of early T cells in non-severe SARS-CoV-2 infection. This CDR3 is 15 amino acids long. Unmatched junction bases numbered 7, after V lost 3 bases and J lost 7 bases. Researchers tagged individual cDNA molecules with unique molecular identifiers. TCRdb analysed the 5' RACE reads with MiXCR anew, one entry per CDR3 protein. The table has over 80,000 distinct CDR3 sequences, approximately 12% seen once. Findings of the study overall: The VDJdb matching leaned toward anti-spike CD8 responses and overlooked private and CD4 specificities.

This clonotype was seen repeatedly, ten times or more. As yet, its antigen is unknown. The material sequenced was whole blood, taken at baseline. The TCR comes from an adult who was a healthcare worker with PCR-confirmed SARS-CoV-2 infection or an uninfected control (not recorded which). This sequence joins TRBV12-3 or TRBV12-4 and TRBJ2-1, with 9 positions matching TRBD2. CDR3 residues: CASSFLAGLVNEQFF. The DNA of the CDR3 is TGTGCCAGCAGTTTCCTAGCGGGATTAGTAAATGAGCAGTTCTTC.